The entry below describes one T cell receptor (beta chain). These data come from a study of blood T cell repertoires in COVID-19. Study background: Sites in the United States, Italy and Spain provided acute and convalescent COVID-19 samples. The analysed material was cDNA or gDNA that came from T cells, B-cell-depleted T cells, or PBMCs.

In the original workflow: Reference gene primer amplification yielded estimated nucleated cell counts. Method: immunoSEQ multiplex PCR; TCRdb's copy keeps in-frame clones and lacks some. V, J and clone size derive from that table, while D and trimming were established from the DNA sequence. The sample contains under 300,000 clones, about 79% of which appear only once. Sequencing was performed on peripheral blood. The source is a woman at least 80 years old with acute or convalescent COVID-19.

CDR3 sequence (DNA): TGTGCCAGCACCAACCCCCTCGCGGGGGAGGGAGAGACCCAGTACTTC. Protein sequence: CASTNPLAGEGETQYF. This chain uses TRBV12-1 with TRBJ2-5; TRBD2 is the table's D call, not checked against the DNA. TRBV12-1 is given as a pseudogene. There are 16 residues in the CDR3.